The clone carrying this T cell receptor beta chain was seen more than once but under ten times. Germline loops: CDR1 SNHLY, CDR2 FYNNEI. Trimming cost V 6 bases and J 1 base, with 6 bases left between them. The CDR3 contains 12 residues. TCRdb itself ran the RT-PCR reads through MiXCR, one entry per CDR3 protein. The sample carries hundreds of thousands of distinct CDR3 sequences, 13% to 15% recorded once. This entry comes from a study of response to subunit inactivated influenza vaccine. The chain joins TRBV2 to TRBJ1-1; D is uncertain. This sequence was found in a man over 45 who received an inactivated influenza vaccine. The specimen comprised PBMCs from blood, sampled approximately 15 days before vaccination. DNA of the CDR3: TGTGCCAGCAGAGTGCGGAACACTGAAGCTTTCTTT. It translates to CASRVRNTEAFF.